A selection of T cell receptor beta chains follows, all from one sample in a study of tumor-infiltrating lymphocytes in oesophageal squamous cell carcinoma. From the PCR reads, TCRdb called clonotypes with MiXCR, one entry per CDR3 protein. The data show about 23,000 distinct CDR3 sequences, with about two fifths seen just once and around a quarter held by the top ten. The sequenced sample was esophageal tumor tissue. Source of these receptors: a male donor with esophageal squamous cell carcinoma. CDR3s include the opening cysteine and the closing phenylalanine or tryptophan. A D gene is named only where the DNA matches it firmly. The listing skips clone size in some rows; elsewhere it reads once, few, many or a size class.

j_call | d_call | clone_size | v_call | cdr3_nt | cdr3_aa
TRBJ1-1 | NA | few | TRBV5-1 | TGCGCCAGCAGCTTCGGGATGAACACTGAAGCTTTCTTT | CASSFGMNTEAFF
TRBJ2-5 | TRBD1 | many | TRBV5-1 | TGCGCCAGCAGCTTGGGTGTGACAGGGGGTGAGACCCAGTACTTC | CASSLGVTGGETQYF
TRBJ2-4 | TRBD1 | NA | TRBV7-8 | TGTGCCAGCAGCCAAAGGGACAGCTCCTACAATGAGCAGTACTTC | CASSQRDSSYNEQYF
TRBJ2-6 | NA | NA | TRBV7-4 | TGTGCCAGCAGCTTAGCTTCGGACGGCAATCAGCCCCAGCATTTC | CASSLASDGNQPQHF
TRBJ2-7 | TRBD2 | many | TRBV6-1 | TGTGCCAGCAGCACTCCTAGCGGAAGATCCTACAATGAGCAGTACTTC | CASSTPSGRSYNEQYF
TRBJ1-4 | TRBD1 | NA | TRBV7-2 | TGTGCCAGCAGGTCTCCGGGACAGGTTTTTGAAAAACTGTTTTTT | CASRSPGQVFEKLFF
TRBJ2-1 | TRBD1 | NA | TRBV11-3 | TGTGCCAGCAGCTTAGGAGGGGGCCGGGACAATGAGCAGTTCTTC | CASSLGGGRDNEQFF
TRBJ1-5 | TRBD1 | many | TRBV27 | TGTGCCAGCAGTTTATCCCGGACAGGGTATCAGCCCCAGCATTTT | CASSLSRTGYQPQHF
TRBJ1-5 | NA | medium-sized | TRBV7-8 | TGTGCCAGCAGCTTAGTGGAGGGCCAGAGGTGGCCCCAGCATTTT | CASSLVEGQRWPQHF
TRBJ2-5 | NA | NA | TRBV28 | TGTGCCAGCAGGGGTCGGACGGCTCAAGAGACCCAGTACTTC | CASRGRTAQETQYF
TRBJ2-7 | NA | many | TRBV2 | TGTGCCAGCAGCAGGTTATCCTACGAGCAGTACTTC | CASSRLSYEQYF
TRBJ2-5 | TRBD2 | NA | TRBV7-3 | TGTGCCAGCAGCTATCTAGCGGGGACTAAAGAGACCCAGTACTTC | CASSYLAGTKETQYF
TRBJ2-1 | NA | many | TRBV19 | TGTGCCAGTAGTATACGATGGGCGGGCGGGTCCAATGAGCAGTTCTTC | CASSIRWAGGSNEQFF
TRBJ2-7 | NA | NA | TRBV5-4 | TGTGCCAGCAGCCCTATAGGACGGATCTACGAGCAGTACTTC | CASSPIGRIYEQYF
TRBJ2-1 | TRBD2 | medium-sized | TRBV7-2 | TGTGCCAGCAGCTTAGCGAGTACCGCCGGGACTAGCCTCAATGAGCAGTTCTTC | CASSLASTAGTSLNEQFF
TRBJ1-2 | NA | many | TRBV12-3/TRBV12-4 | TGTGCCAGCAGTCGGGGGACTGGCTCTGGAGGCTACACCTTC | CASSRGTGSGGYTF
TRBJ2-1 | TRBD2 | few | TRBV7-2 | TGTGCCAGCATGAAATCGTGGGGGGCTAGCGGGAGGAGGTACAATGAGCAGTTCTTC | CASMKSWGASGRRYNEQFF
TRBJ2-1 | TRBD2 | NA | TRBV28 | TGTGCCAGCAGTCGGACTAGCGGGAGGGCCGGGGAGCAGTTCTTC | CASSRTSGRAGEQFF
TRBJ2-1 | NA | NA | TRBV18 | TGTGCCAGCTCACCACCCGGGGTACGCTCCTACAATGAGCAGTTCTTC | CASSPPGVRSYNEQFF
TRBJ2-5 | TRBD2 | NA | TRBV7-2 | TGTGCCAGCAGCTTAGGGGGCGGGAGTTCGGCAGAGACCCAGTACTTC | CASSLGGGSSAETQYF
TRBJ2-7 | NA | once | TRBV7-2 | TGTGCCAGCAGCTTAGCGTACGGAGCAGACGAGCAGTACTTC | CASSLAYGADEQYF
TRBJ1-1 | NA | many | TRBV19 | TGTGCCAGTAGTATGAGTGGGCAGGTAGTTGAAGCTTTCTTT | CASSMSGQVVEAFF
TRBJ2-7 | TRBD2 | NA | TRBV4-2 | TGTGCCAGCAGCTATAGCGGGATCGGGTCCAACGAGCAGTACTTC | CASSYSGIGSNEQYF
TRBJ2-2 | TRBD2 | medium-sized | TRBV7-6 | TGTGCCAGCAGCTTAGCGACTAGCGGGAACACCGGGGAGCTGTTTTTT | CASSLATSGNTGELFF
TRBJ2-5 | TRBD1 | NA | TRBV7-2 | TGTGCCAGCAGCACATCCCGGGACAGGGGTTTAGAGACCCAGTACTTC | CASSTSRDRGLETQYF
TRBJ2-5 | NA | NA | TRBV19 | TGTGCCAGTAGTATAATGGGAGCGGACTACGAGCAGTGCTTC | CASSIMGADYEQCF
TRBJ2-5 | NA | few | TRBV6-5 | TGTGCCAGCAGTTACGGCGCGGGATCCGGGGAGACCCAGTACTTC | CASSYGAGSGETQYF
TRBJ1-1 | NA | NA | TRBV6-1 | TGTGCCAGCAGTGAAGATGCGGGACACCCGAGGTTCGCTTTCTTT | CASSEDAGHPRFAFF
TRBJ1-2 | NA | NA | TRBV11-2 | TGTGCCAGCAGCTTAGACACAAACTATGGCTACACCTTC | CASSLDTNYGYTF
TRBJ2-1 | TRBD1 | many | TRBV5-6 | TGTGCCAGCAGCTTTCGGGACGTAGGGACAGCGTACAATGAGCAGTTCTTC | CASSFRDVGTAYNEQFF
TRBJ2-7 | NA | few | TRBV2 | TGTGCCAGCAGATTCCTGGACAGTGGGCGCTACGAGCAGTACTTC | CASRFLDSGRYEQYF
TRBJ2-1 | NA | NA | TRBV5-5 | TGTGCCAGCAGGTGGGGGAGCTCCTACAATGAGCAGTTCTTC | CASRWGSSYNEQFF
TRBJ1-1 | NA | medium-sized | TRBV7-3 | TGTGCCAGCAGCTTAGACAGGCTCACTGAAGCTTTCTTT | CASSLDRLTEAFF
TRBJ2-5 | NA | NA | TRBV4-1 | TGCGCCAGCAGCCAAGATCAGTGGAGGGAGACCCAGTACTTC | CASSQDQWRETQYF
TRBJ1-4 | TRBD1 | many | TRBV7-9 | TGTGCCAGCAGCCTAACGCAGGGGGCAGGAGAAAAACTGTTTTTT | CASSLTQGAGEKLFF
TRBJ2-2 | NA | NA | TRBV7-6 | TGTGCCAGCAGCTCCTCCAGCGGGGAGCTGTTTTTT | CASSSSSGELFF
TRBJ2-1 | TRBD2 | NA | TRBV12-3/TRBV12-4 | TGTGCCAGCAGTCCTTGGACTAGCGGGGGGCCTGGTAATGAGCAGTTCTTC | CASSPWTSGGPGNEQFF
TRBJ2-1 | NA | NA | TRBV6-1 | TGTGCCAGCAGTGAAGTTGATGAGCAGTTCTTC | CASSEVDEQFF
TRBJ2-1 | NA | many | TRBV10-3 | TGTGCCATCTCCACTAGTAATAACAATGAGCAGTTCTTC | CAISTSNNNEQFF
TRBJ2-7 | TRBD2 | NA | TRBV5-6 | TGTGCCAGCAGCATGGGACTAGCGAGCTCCTACGAGCAGTACTTC | CASSMGLASSYEQYF
TRBJ2-3 | TRBD1 | medium-sized | TRBV12-3/TRBV12-4 | TGTGCCAGCGGGGGACAGAGGGCAGATACGCAGTATTTT | CASGGQRADTQYF
TRBJ2-5 | NA | NA | TRBV7-2 | TGTGCCAGCAGCCCCGGACTACTGGAGACCCAGTACTTC | CASSPGLLETQYF
TRBJ2-1 | NA | NA | TRBV27 | TGTGCCAGCAGTTTACGGCAGGGCGGTTCCACGGGCAATGAGCAGTTCTTC | CASSLRQGGSTGNEQFF
TRBJ2-5 | NA | NA | TRBV7-2 | TGTGCCAGCAGCTTAAAGGGGGAGACCCAGTACTTC | CASSLKGETQYF
TRBJ2-5 | TRBD1 | medium-sized | TRBV11-1 | TGTGCCAGCAGCTTAGGGCAGGGGGAGCAAGAGACCCAGTACTTC | CASSLGQGEQETQYF
TRBJ2-1 | NA | NA | TRBV10-3 | TGTGCCATCAGTGGCCAGATAAATGAGCAGTTCTTC | CAISGQINEQFF
TRBJ2-3 | NA | NA | TRBV6-6 | TGTGCCAGCAGTTCGTTCAGGGTGGATACGCAGTATTTT | CASSSFRVDTQYF
TRBJ2-1 | NA | medium-sized | TRBV7-9 | TGTGCCAGCAGCCTCCCCTCGGGAGAGTACAATGAGCAGTTCTTC | CASSLPSGEYNEQFF
TRBJ1-2 | NA | NA | TRBV7-8 | TGTGCCAGCAGCCCCTGGGGGAAGGGCTACACCTTC | CASSPWGKGYTF
TRBJ2-7 | TRBD2 | NA | TRBV5-1 | TGCGCCAGCAGCTTCTTGAGCGGGGGGAAATACTACGAGCAGTACTTC | CASSFLSGGKYYEQYF
TRBJ2-2 | NA | NA | TRBV20-1 | TGCAGTGCTAGTACGAGGGGCAGGGAGCTGTTTTTT | CSASTRGRELFF
TRBJ2-7 | NA | NA | TRBV28 | TGTGCCAGCAGTTCCGCCGGGGGTAGGAAGGTTATCTACGAGCAGTACTTC | CASSSAGGRKVIYEQYF
TRBJ2-3 | NA | many | TRBV4-1 | TGCGCCAGCAGCCACCCGGACTCCGCTAGCACAGATACGCAGTATTTT | CASSHPDSASTDTQYF
TRBJ2-3 | NA | NA | TRBV19 | TGTGCCAGTAGTATACTTCCCCACGCAGATACGCAGTATTTT | CASSILPHADTQYF
TRBJ2-5 | TRBD1 | few | TRBV7-8 | TGTGCCAGCAGCTTCGACAGGGCTTTTGCGGAGACCCAGTACTTC | CASSFDRAFAETQYF
TRBJ2-5 | TRBD2 | NA | TRBV7-8 | TGTGCCAGCAGCTTATTAAGGACGGGAGGAGAGACCCAGTACTTC | CASSLLRTGGETQYF
TRBJ1-4 | NA | many | TRBV6-1 | TGTGCCAGCAGTCGGACGTCAACAAGTGAAAAACTGTTTTTT | CASSRTSTSEKLFF
TRBJ2-2 | NA | medium-sized | TRBV7-3 | TGTGCCAGCAGCTTCACACAGAACACCGGGGAGCTGTTTTTT | CASSFTQNTGELFF
TRBJ2-1 | TRBD1 | many | TRBV4-1 | TGCGCCAGCAGCCAGCCGGGACAGGGGGGGTATGAGCAGTTCTTC | CASSQPGQGGYEQFF